These 30 T cell receptor beta chains were sequenced from one sample in a study of T cells in Graves' hyperthyroidism and ophthalmopathy. Regions amplified from RNA transcripts were the TCR beta CDR3 regions. HTBI primers were employed in a first-round RT-PCR of the TCR CDR3. TCRdb used MiXCR to reprocess the multiplex PCR reads, holding one entry per CDR3 protein. This table has fewer than 450,000 distinct CDR3 sequences, about 15% appearing once. The sample taken for sequencing was blood. These receptors all stem from a woman in her sixties with Graves' ophthalmopathy.

At least ten counts were recorded for this clonotype. The chain employs TRBV30 and TRBJ2-2; D gene uncertain. V gave up 4 bases and J gave up 4 bases, with 13 bases separating them. This CDR3 spans 14 amino acids. The germline V gene has CDR1 GTSNPN and CDR2 SVGIG (reference sequence). The CDR3 loop reads CAWNPADSTGELFF. The CDR3 nucleotides read TGTGCCTGGAACCCGGCAGATTCCACCGGGGAGCTGTTTTTT.

This clonotype was recorded many times. The chain is built from TRBV4-1 and TRBJ1-1; a weak D match, TRBD1 (6 bases). The V end lost 3 bases, the J end lost 5 bases, and 16 bases lay between the germline ends. The CDR3 is made up of 15 amino acids. Germline CDR1 and CDR2: MGHRA and YSYEKL. The CDR3: CASSQAARGGTEAFF. The DNA of the CDR3 is TGCGCCAGCAGCCAGGCGGCCAGGGGTGGGACTGAAGCTTTCTTT.

The genes are TRBV7-9 and TRBJ1-1; D not resolved. This CDR3 contains 14 residues. Germline V CDR1 and CDR2: SEHNR, FQNEAQ (reference sequence). V lost 0 bases and J 4 bases, leaving 9 bases between the germline ends. The CDR3 DNA is TGTGCCAGCAGCTTAGCTGGCAGACCCACTGAAGCTTTCTTT. Translated: CASSLAGRPTEAFF.

The chain combines TRBV5-6 with TRBJ2-4, with TRBD2 matching 14 bases. This CDR3 is built from 20 residues. J was trimmed by 2 bases and V by 2 bases; bases with no gene match: 12. CDR1 is SGHDT, CDR2 YYEEEE, per germline. The CDR3 here is CASSFYGTSGSEGTKNIQYF. As DNA, the CDR3 is TGTGCCAGCAGCTTTTATGGGACTAGCGGGAGCGAGGGGACCAAAAACATTCAGTACTTC. Full variable domain (remainder filled in from reference TRBV5-6 and TRBJ2-4): DAGVTQSPTHLIKTRGQQVTLRCSPKSGHDTVSWYQQALGQGPQFIFQYYEEEERQRGNFPDRFSGHQFPNYSSELNVNALLLGDSALYLCASSFYGTSGSEGTKNIQYFGAGTRLSVL.

At least ten counts were recorded for this clonotype. The chain links TRBV20-1 to TRBJ1-2; D call uncertain. The germline gives CDR1 DFQATT, CDR2 SNEGSKA (reference sequence). The CDR3 contains 14 residues. Trimming removed 3 bases from V and 12 bases from J, with 23 bases in between. CDR3 in amino acids: CSASGSRMRDSDTF. The CDR3 bases are TGCAGTGCTAGTGGGTCACGAATGAGGGATTCGGACACCTTC.

This rearrangement joins TRBV12-3 or TRBV12-4 to TRBJ2-1; 8 positions agree with TRBD1. With V trimmed by 7 bases and J by 2 bases, 7 bases remained unmatched. This CDR3 spans 15 amino acids. The CDR3 loop reads CASTTGQGPYNEQFF. In DNA form, the CDR3 reads TGTGCCAGCACCACCGGACAGGGCCCCTACAATGAGCAGTTCTTC.

This clonotype has just one count. The gene calls are TRBV20-1 and TRBJ1-1, with D possibly being TRBD1 (5 bases). CDR1 is DFQATT and CDR2 is SNEGSKA in the germline V gene (reference sequence). The length of the CDR3 is 14 residues. Trimming shortened V by 0 bases and J by 7 bases, and 15 bases separated the two germline ends. This CDR3 is CSAREPGRIYEAFF. CDR3 DNA: TGCAGTGCTAGAGAACCAGGGAGAATCTATGAAGCTTTCTTT.

Many counts were recorded for this clonotype. The CDR3 here is CSAGRGLNTEAFF. The CDR3 region has the DNA TGCAGTGCGGGGAGGGGGCTGAACACTGAAGCTTTCTTT. This chain links TRBV20-1 with TRBJ1-1, with 7 bases lining up with TRBD1. The CDR3 extends over 13 amino acids. Trimming cost V 6 bases and J 0 bases; bases outside gene matches: 4. Germline CDR1 is DFQATT and CDR2 is SNEGSKA (reference sequence).

Many counts were recorded for this clonotype. J is TRBJ2-3 and V is TRBV11-2; D tentatively fits TRBD1 or TRBD2 (5 bases each). The CDR3 is made up of 14 amino acids. The V gene's germline CDR1 is SGHAT and CDR2 FQNNGV. V lost 11 bases and J lost 0, with 15 bases in between. The CDR3 here is CAGTSGTSTDTQYF. In DNA, the CDR3 is TGTGCCGGGACCAGCGGCACTAGCACAGATACGCAGTATTTT.

This clonotype occurred many times. The chain links TRBV7-9 to TRBJ2-4; D is uncertain. The CDR3 has 14 amino acids. Germline V gives CDR1 SEHNR, CDR2 FQNEAQ (reference sequence). V was pared by 1 base and J by 0 bases, with 4 bases between. DNA of the CDR3: TGTGCCAGCAGCTTAGAAGTAGCCAAAAACATTCAGTACTTC. Amino acids: CASSLEVAKNIQYF.

This clonotype has a handful of counts. This rearrangement joins TRBV5-1 to TRBJ2-1; D possibly corresponds to TRBD2 (6 bases). CDR1 is SGHRS, CDR2 YFSETQ, per germline. V was cut by 0 bases and J by 7 bases, with 17 bases left in between. This CDR3 region has 16 residues. The CDR3 loop is CASSLAVWGAGNEQFF. The CDR3 DNA reads TGCGCCAGCAGCTTGGCAGTGTGGGGCGCGGGGAATGAGCAGTTCTTC. Full variable domain (remainder filled in from reference TRBV5-1 and TRBJ2-1): KAGVTQTPRYLIKTRGQQVTLSCSPISGHRSVSWYQQTPGQGLQFLFEYFSETQRNKGNFPGRFSGRQFSNSRSEMNVSTLELGDSALYLCASSLAVWGAGNEQFFGPGTRLTVL.

This clonotype showed up many times. The CDR3 DNA is TGTGCCAGCAGCTTGTCCCCGCCGCCCTACGAGCAGTACTTC. Its protein is CASSLSPPPYEQYF. The chain recombines TRBV7-9 with TRBJ2-7; no clear D gene. The CDR3 has 14 amino acids. V was pared by 3 bases and J by 2 bases, with 11 bases between. CDR1 is SEHNR and CDR2 is FQNEAQ in the germline V gene (reference sequence).

The rearrangement links TRBV7-9 to TRBJ2-2, with D tentatively TRBD2 (5 bases). CDR1 and CDR2 from the germline V gene are SEHNR and FQNEAQ (reference sequence). Trimming pared 0 bases from V and 3 bases from J, leaving 8 bases between. The CDR3 contains 15 residues. CDR3 DNA sequence: TGTGCCAGCAGCTTAGCGGGAGAGTACACCGGGGAGCTGTTTTTT. It codes for CASSLAGEYTGELFF.

In regard to this clonotype: With a much larger clone just one base away, this may be a read error. This chain uses TRBV15 with TRBJ2-3; a weak D match, TRBD1 (5 bases). Germline lookup yields CDR1 LNHNV and CDR2 YYDKDF (reference sequence). Between the trimmed V and J ends, which lost 1 base and 3 bases, there was a span of 11 bases. The CDR3 consists of 15 residues. The CDR3 nucleotides read TGTGCCACCAGCAGAGCAGGGTTTGCGACAGATACGCAGTATTTT. This codes for CATSRAGFATDTQYF.

This clonotype was recorded at least ten times. V gene TRBV10-2 combines with J gene TRBJ2-1, with D possibly TRBD2 on 5 matching bases. V was trimmed by 2 bases and J by 5 bases, leaving 13 bases between them. The CDR3 spans 15 residues. Germline CDR1 and CDR2: WSHSY and SAAADI. The CDR3 DNA reads TGCGCCAGCAGTGAGGCCCCGGGGAACAACAATGAGCAGTTCTTC. This sequence encodes CASSEAPGNNNEQFF.

The chain has TRBV27 and TRBJ2-2; 14 positions agree with TRBD2. V gave up 7 bases and J gave up 6 bases; unmatched junction bases: 7. CDR1 is MNHEY, CDR2 SMNVEV, per germline (reference sequence). The length of the CDR3 is 16 residues. The CDR3 nucleotides are TGTGCCAGCACCCGAGGACTAGCGGGAGGCTCCGGGGAGCTGTTTTTT. Translating it yields CASTRGLAGGSGELFF.

This clonotype has at least ten counts. CDR3 loop: CASSGSGRLGSPLHF. The CDR3 coding sequence is TGTGCCAGCAGTGGATCGGGCAGACTTGGGTCACCCCTCCACTTT. V and J are TRBV28 and TRBJ1-6, with D hard to call. Germline-derived CDR1 and CDR2 are MDHEN and SYDVKM. The CDR3 runs 15 residues. Trimming took off 5 bases at V and 10 bases at J, with 18 bases between the two ends.

This clonotype occurred many times. The rearrangement joins TRBV7-9 to TRBJ2-7; D remains unclear. Trimming shortened V by 3 bases and J by 3 bases, and 12 bases separated the two germline ends. From germline, CDR1 is SEHNR and CDR2 FQNEAQ (reference sequence). The CDR3 sequence is 14 residues long. CDR3 protein: CASSLSPADYEQYF. CDR3 nucleotide sequence: TGTGCCAGCAGCTTGTCGCCAGCCGACTACGAGCAGTACTTC.

The table lists this clonotype with many counts. The chain is built from TRBV12-3 or TRBV12-4 and TRBJ2-3; D unclear. The CDR3 loop spans 16 amino acids. V gave up 4 bases and J gave up 1 base, with 15 bases separating them. The CDR3 sequence is CASSSWGTTRTDTQYF. CDR3 in DNA: TGTGCCAGCAGTTCCTGGGGTACTACACGCACAGATACGCAGTATTTT.

Comments on this clonotype: One base separates it from a far larger clone, so it is likely a read error. J is TRBJ1-1 and V is TRBV12-3 or TRBV12-4, with D perhaps TRBD1 (5 bases). The CDR3 loop spans 12 amino acids. V lost 7 bases, J lost 2 bases, and 8 bases lay in between. As DNA, the CDR3 is TGTGCCAGCACCCAGGGAAACACTGAAGCTTTCTTT. Protein product: CASTQGNTEAFF.

The chain has TRBV5-1 and TRBJ2-3, with D perhaps TRBD2 (6 bases). The CDR3 loop spans 16 amino acids. V gave up 4 bases and J gave up 0 bases, with 15 bases separating them. CDR1 SGHRS and CDR2 YFSETQ come from the germline V gene. CDR3 loop: CASSPGGSGSTDTQYF. The CDR3 DNA reads TGCGCCAGCAGCCCGGGTGGGAGCGGGAGCACAGATACGCAGTATTTT.

The sample holds many counts of this clonotype. V gene TRBV7-2 combines with J gene TRBJ1-3; possible D gene TRBD1, 5 bases. With 0 bases removed from V and 4 bases from J, the gap between germline ends came to 10 bases. The CDR3 spans 15 residues. The germline V gene encodes CDR1 SGHTA and CDR2 FQGNSA. The CDR3 nucleotides read TGTGCCAGCAGCTTAGCGCGCGGGGGAGGAAACACCATATATTTT. Protein: CASSLARGGGNTIYF. Based on the CDR3 plus reference TRBV7-2 and TRBJ1-3, the full variable domain is GAGVSQSPSNKVTEKGKDVELRCDPISGHTALYWYRQSLGQGLEFLIYFQGNSAPDKSGLPSDRFSAERTGGSVSTLTIQRTQQEDSAVYLCASSLARGGGNTIYFGEGSWLTVV.

The genes are TRBV28 and TRBJ2-3; 10 nucleotides line up with TRBD1. This CDR3 contains 16 residues. Germline trimming cut 2 bases from V and 2 bases from J; bases unmatched to any gene: 4. Germline-derived CDR1 and CDR2 are MDHEN and SYDVKM. The DNA for the CDR3 is TGTGCCAGCAGTTTAGAGGGACAGGGGATCACAGATACGCAGTATTTT. The encoded protein is CASSLEGQGITDTQYF.

Only a few counts were recorded for this clonotype. The V gene is TRBV28, the J gene TRBJ2-1, with 12 bases fitting TRBD2. In germline, CDR1 is MDHEN, CDR2 SYDVKM. After removal of 6 bases from V and 9 bases from J, the junction contained 12 bases not matched to a gene. The CDR3 runs to 16 residues. The CDR3 loop reads CASSSPGLAGFGEQFF. CDR3 DNA sequence: TGTGCCAGCAGCTCCCCCGGACTAGCGGGATTTGGTGAGCAGTTCTTC.

With respect to this clonotype: Just one base apart from a much larger clone, this may be a read error. This chain connects TRBV20-1 to TRBJ2-1; perhaps TRBD1 as D (6 bases). Germline V gene lookup returns CDR1 DFQATT and CDR2 SNEGSKA (reference sequence). The CDR3 spans 15 residues. The CDR3 reads CSARDTSSSYSEQFF. In DNA form, the CDR3 reads TGCAGTGCCAGGGACACGTCGAGCTCCTACAGTGAGCAGTTCTTC.

This clonotype was seen ten or more times. The chain couples TRBV5-1 to TRBJ2-5, with D unresolved. Germline values: CDR1 SGHRS, CDR2 YFSETQ. V lost 0 bases, J lost 1 base, and 7 bases lay in between. This CDR3 has 14 amino acids. CDR3: CASSLEQTQETQYF. In nucleotides, the CDR3 is TGCGCCAGCAGCTTGGAACAGACCCAAGAGACCCAGTACTTC.

On this clonotype itself: A much larger clone is a single base away; this may be a read error. The J gene is TRBJ1-5, the V gene TRBV6-1; D ambiguous. Trimming shortened V by 0 bases and J by 12 bases, and 12 bases separated the two germline ends. The CDR3 runs 13 residues. CDR1 and CDR2 from the germline V gene are MNHNS and SASEGT. CDR3 bases: TGTGCCAGCAGTGAAGCCGGGGTAGGTGGCCAGCATTTT. It yields the protein CASSEAGVGGQHF.

A few counts support this clonotype. One end of the junction fails to match germline, which may point to a read error. The gene calls are TRBV12-3 or TRBV12-4 and TRBJ2-2; possible D gene TRBD1, 7 bases. This CDR3 is 15 amino acids long. This chain's CDR3 is CASSPGPTGSREPFF. CDR3 nucleotides: TGTGCCAGCAGCCCCGGCCCGACAGGGTCACGGGAGCCGTTTTTT.

This clonotype appeared a few times. The V call is TRBV7-6, the J call TRBJ2-5; D not resolved. Trimming pared 4 bases from V and 4 bases from J, leaving 13 bases between. The length of the CDR3 is 14 residues. Germline CDR1 reads SGHVS; CDR2 reads FNYEAQ. This CDR3 is CASSYGPDRETQYF. In DNA form, the CDR3 reads TGTGCCAGCAGCTATGGGCCGGATCGAGAGACCCAGTACTTC.

This clonotype was counted a few times. This chain connects TRBV29-1 to TRBJ1-4; D is possibly TRBD1 (6 bases). Trimming left V 4 bases short and J 5 bases short, with 14 bases between. This CDR3 has 14 amino acids. Per germline, CDR1 SQVTM and CDR2 ANQGSEA. CDR3 sequence: CSVAGTRENEKLFF. For the CDR3, the DNA is TGCAGCGTTGCCGGGACAAGGGAGAATGAAAAACTGTTTTTT.